This record covers a single TCR beta chain. Antigen unknown. This sample was taken from a study of shared clonotypes between healthy human individuals. Cells designated naive CD8 were CD45RO-negative and were positively selected for CCR7, with terminally differentiated effector memory CD45RA+ cells excluded. Study outcomes and limitations: Some naive CD4 clonotypes, 5% to 5.5%, turned up in common across several donors.

Germline CDR1 is ENHRY and CDR2 is SYGVKD. There are 15 residues in the CDR3. J was trimmed by 1 base and V by 3 bases; bases with no gene match: 6. This table comes from immunoSEQ multiplex PCR, and its TCRdb copy is limited to in-frame clones, with some not included. Among about 800,000 clones listed, approximately 96% were seen once. The chain employs TRBV10-3 and TRBJ2-7; TRBD2 agrees at 7 bases. Sequencing was performed on naive CD8+ T cells sorted from blood. The TCR sequence derives from a young man in good health. In nucleotides, the CDR3 is TGTGCCATCAGTGACGAGAGCGGGAATTCCTACGAGCAGTACTTC. Protein product: CAISDESGNSYEQYF.